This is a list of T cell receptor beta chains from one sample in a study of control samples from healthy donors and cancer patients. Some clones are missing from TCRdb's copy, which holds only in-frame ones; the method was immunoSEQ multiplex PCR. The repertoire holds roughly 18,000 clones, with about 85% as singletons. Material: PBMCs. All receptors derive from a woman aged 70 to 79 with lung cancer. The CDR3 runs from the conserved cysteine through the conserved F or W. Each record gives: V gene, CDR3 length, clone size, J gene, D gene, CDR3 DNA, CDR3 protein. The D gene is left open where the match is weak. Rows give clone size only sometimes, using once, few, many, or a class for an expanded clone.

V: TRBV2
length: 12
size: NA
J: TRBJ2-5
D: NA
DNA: TGTGCCAGCAGTGAAGCTAGAGAGACCCAGTACTTC
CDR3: CASSEARETQYF

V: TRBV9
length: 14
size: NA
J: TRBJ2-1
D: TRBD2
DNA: TGTGCCAGCAGCCCGCAAAGTTGGGGGGGTGAGCAGTTCTTC
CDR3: CASSPQSWGGEQFF

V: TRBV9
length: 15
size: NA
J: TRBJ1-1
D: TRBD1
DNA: TGTGCCAGCAGCTTACAGACAGGGGAGGACACTGAAGCTTTCTTT
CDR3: CASSLQTGEDTEAFF

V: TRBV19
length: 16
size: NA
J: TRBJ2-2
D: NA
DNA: TGTGCCAGTAGTATAGGGCGGACGGGGAACACCGGGGAGCTGTTTTTT
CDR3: CASSIGRTGNTGELFF

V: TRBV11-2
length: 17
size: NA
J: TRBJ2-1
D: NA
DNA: TGTGCCAGCAGCTTAGATTCGGACGGAAGCTCCTACAATGAGCAGTTCTTC
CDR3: CASSLDSDGSSYNEQFF

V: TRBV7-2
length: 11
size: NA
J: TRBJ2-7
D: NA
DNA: TGTGCCAGCAGCTCAACCTACGAGCAGTACTTC
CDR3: CASSSTYEQYF

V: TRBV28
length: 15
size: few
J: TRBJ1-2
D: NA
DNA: TGTGCCAGCAGTTTATTCGGTGGGGCTTCCTATGGCTACACCTTC
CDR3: CASSLFGGASYGYTF

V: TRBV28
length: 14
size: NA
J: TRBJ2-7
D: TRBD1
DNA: TGTGCCAGCAGTTGGGACAGGGAAATGTCTCGGCAGTACTTC
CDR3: CASSWDREMSRQYF

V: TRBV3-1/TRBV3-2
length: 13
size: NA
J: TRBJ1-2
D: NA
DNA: TGTGCCAGCAGCCAAGAAGGGAGCTATGGCTACACCTTC
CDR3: CASSQEGSYGYTF

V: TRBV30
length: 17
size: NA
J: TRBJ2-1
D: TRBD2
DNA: TGTGCCTGGAGTGTGGGGATAGCGGGAGTAAAGAACAATGAGCAGTTCTTC
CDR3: CAWSVGIAGVKNNEQFF

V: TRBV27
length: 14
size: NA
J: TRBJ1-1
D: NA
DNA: TGTGCCAGCAGTCCCCTGGGGGGGGGCACTGAAGCTTTCTTT
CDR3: CASSPLGGGTEAFF

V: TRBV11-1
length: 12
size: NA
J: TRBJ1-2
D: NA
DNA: TGTGCCAGCAGCTTAGCCAACAGAAAACTCACCTTC
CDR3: CASSLANRKLTF

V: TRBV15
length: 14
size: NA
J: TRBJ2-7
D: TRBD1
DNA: TGTGCCACCAGCAGAGATCGAGCAGGGGGAGAGCAGTACTTC
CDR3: CATSRDRAGGEQYF

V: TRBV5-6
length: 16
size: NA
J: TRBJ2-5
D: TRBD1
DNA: TGTGCCAGCAGCTATCTATCGGACAGGGGTGGGGAGACCCAGTACTTC
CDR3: CASSYLSDRGGETQYF

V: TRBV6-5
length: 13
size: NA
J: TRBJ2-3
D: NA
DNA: TGTGCCAGCAGTCCTTCTGGGGAAGATACGCAGTATTTT
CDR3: CASSPSGEDTQYF

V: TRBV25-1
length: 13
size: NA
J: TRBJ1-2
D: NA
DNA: TGTGCCAGCACCCGGGGGCCCAACTATGGCTACACCTTC
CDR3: CASTRGPNYGYTF

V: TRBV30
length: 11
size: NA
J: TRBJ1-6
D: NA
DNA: TGTGCCTGGAACGGGAATTCACCCCTCCACTTT
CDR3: CAWNGNSPLHF

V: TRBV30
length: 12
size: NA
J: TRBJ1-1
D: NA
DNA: TGTGCCTGGAGTCGGGGGGACACTGAAGCTTTCTTT
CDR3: CAWSRGDTEAFF

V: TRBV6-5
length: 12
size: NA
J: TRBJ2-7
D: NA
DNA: TGTGCCAGCAGTTCCCGGAGGACGCTGCAGTACTTC
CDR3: CASSSRRTLQYF

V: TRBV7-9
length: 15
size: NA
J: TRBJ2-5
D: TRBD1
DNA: TGTGCCAGCAGCCCGGGACAGGGTAGCCAAGAGACCCAGTACTTC
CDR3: CASSPGQGSQETQYF

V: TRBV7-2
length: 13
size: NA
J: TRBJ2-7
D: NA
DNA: TGTGCCAGCAGCCACACTAGTGCCTACGAGCAGTACTTC
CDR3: CASSHTSAYEQYF

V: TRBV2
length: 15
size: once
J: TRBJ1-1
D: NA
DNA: TGTGCCAGCAGGGGGGGCAGACAGTTGAACACTGAAGCTTTCTTT
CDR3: CASRGGRQLNTEAFF

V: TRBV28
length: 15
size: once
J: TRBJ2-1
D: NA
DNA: TGTGCCAGCAGTTTTTTGGGGATGTCCTACAATGAGCAGTTCTTC
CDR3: CASSFLGMSYNEQFF

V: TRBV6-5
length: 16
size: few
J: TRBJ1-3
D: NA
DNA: TGTGCCAGCAGTTACTCTCCAGTCTCCTCTGGAAACACCATATATTTT
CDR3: CASSYSPVSSGNTIYF

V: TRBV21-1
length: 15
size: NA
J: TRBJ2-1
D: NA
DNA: TGTGCCAGCAACCGCAAGGCAGGCAGCCCCAATGAGCAGTTCTTC
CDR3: CASNRKAGSPNEQFF

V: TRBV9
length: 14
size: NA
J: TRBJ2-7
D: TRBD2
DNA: TGTGCCAGCAGCGTAGAGCCTAGCGGAGGGGAGCAGTACTTC
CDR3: CASSVEPSGGEQYF

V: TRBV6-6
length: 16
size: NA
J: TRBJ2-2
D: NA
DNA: TGTGCCAGCAGTTACTCCACGTGGGCGAACACCGGGGAGCTGTTTTTT
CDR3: CASSYSTWANTGELFF

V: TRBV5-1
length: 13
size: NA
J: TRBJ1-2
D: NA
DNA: TGCGCCAGCAGCTTCCAGGGGCTGGAGGGCTACACCTTC
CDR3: CASSFQGLEGYTF

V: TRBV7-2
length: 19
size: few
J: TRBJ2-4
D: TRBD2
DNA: TGTGCCAGCAGCTTAGTGTTCTTGGCGGGAGGTGTGGCCAAAAACATTCAGTACTTC
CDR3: CASSLVFLAGGVAKNIQYF

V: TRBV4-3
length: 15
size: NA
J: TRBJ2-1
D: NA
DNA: TGCGCCAGCAGCCAAGGAGTGTCTCTGGACAATGAGCAGTTCTTC
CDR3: CASSQGVSLDNEQFF

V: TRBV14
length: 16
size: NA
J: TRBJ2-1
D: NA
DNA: TGTGCCAGCAGCCAAGATATGGGACTGGGAGACAATGAGCAGTTCTTC
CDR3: CASSQDMGLGDNEQFF

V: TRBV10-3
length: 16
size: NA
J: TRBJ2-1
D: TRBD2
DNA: TGTGCCATCAGCTCGCTAGCGGGGACGGATGTCAATGAGCAGTTCTTC
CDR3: CAISSLAGTDVNEQFF

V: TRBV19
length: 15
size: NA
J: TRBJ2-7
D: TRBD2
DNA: TGTGCCAGTAGCCGACTAGCGGGATCCGCCTACGAGCAGTACTTC
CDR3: CASSRLAGSAYEQYF

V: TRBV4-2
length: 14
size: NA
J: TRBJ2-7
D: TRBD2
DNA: TGTGCCAGCAGCCTTCAGCGGGAGGCCTACGAGCAGTACTTC
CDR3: CASSLQREAYEQYF

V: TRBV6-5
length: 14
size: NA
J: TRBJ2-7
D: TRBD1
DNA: TGTGCCAGCAGAAGGGACAGCCGATCCTACGAGCAGTACTTC
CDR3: CASRRDSRSYEQYF

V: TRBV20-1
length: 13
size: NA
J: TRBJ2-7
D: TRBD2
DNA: TGCAGTGCTAGTTTTGCGGGAGTGGGAGAGCAGTACTTC
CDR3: CSASFAGVGEQYF

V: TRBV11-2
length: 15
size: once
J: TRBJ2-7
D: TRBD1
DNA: TGTGCCAGCAGCCCGGGGACAGGGGGTAGCTACGAGCAGTACTTC
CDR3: CASSPGTGGSYEQYF

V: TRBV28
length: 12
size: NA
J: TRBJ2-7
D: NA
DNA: TGTGCCAGCCCCGGTATAACCTACGAGCAGTACTTC
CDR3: CASPGITYEQYF